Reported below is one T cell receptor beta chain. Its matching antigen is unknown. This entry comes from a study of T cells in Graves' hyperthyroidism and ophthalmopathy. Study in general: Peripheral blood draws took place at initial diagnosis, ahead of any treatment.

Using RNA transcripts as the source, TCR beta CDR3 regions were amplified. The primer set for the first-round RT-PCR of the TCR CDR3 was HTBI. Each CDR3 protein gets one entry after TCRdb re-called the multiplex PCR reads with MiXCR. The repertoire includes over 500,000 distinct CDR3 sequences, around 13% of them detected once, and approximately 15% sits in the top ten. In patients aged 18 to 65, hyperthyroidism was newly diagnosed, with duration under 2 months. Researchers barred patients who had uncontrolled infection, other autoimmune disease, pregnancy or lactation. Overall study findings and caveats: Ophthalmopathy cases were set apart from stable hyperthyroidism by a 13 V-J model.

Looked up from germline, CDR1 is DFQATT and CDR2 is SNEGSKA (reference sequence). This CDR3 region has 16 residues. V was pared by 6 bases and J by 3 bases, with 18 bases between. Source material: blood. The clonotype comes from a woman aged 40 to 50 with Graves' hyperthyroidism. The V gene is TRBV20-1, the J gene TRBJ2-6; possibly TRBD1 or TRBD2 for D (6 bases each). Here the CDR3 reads CSAPAPGARGANVLTF. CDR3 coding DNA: TGCAGTGCGCCAGCCCCGGGGGCGCGTGGGGCCAACGTCCTGACTTTC.